This T cell receptor (beta chain) comes out of a study of blood T cells in healthy people across ages. Overall study findings and caveats: With donor CMV status unknown, expanded clonotype changes were possibly confounded.

In the case of this clonotype: What it recognizes is unknown.

Using a J-beta primer mix together with a sample-barcoded 5' primer, a second PCR was run for about 6 to 12 cycles. TCRdb reprocessed the 5' RACE reads with MiXCR, giving one entry per CDR3 protein. The table records 1,500,000 or so distinct CDR3 sequences, approximately 43% of them present only once. CDR3 length: 12 residues. The germline V gene encodes CDR1 DFQATT and CDR2 SNEGSKA (reference sequence). This clonotype was obtained from a woman under 30 in good health. This chain links TRBV20-1 with TRBJ2-1; D might be TRBD1 or TRBD2, each matching 6 bases. Sequencing used blood. In DNA, the CDR3 is TGCAGGGGGGGCTCCGGGGTCAATGAGCAGTTCTTC. Translating it yields CRGGSGVNEQFF.